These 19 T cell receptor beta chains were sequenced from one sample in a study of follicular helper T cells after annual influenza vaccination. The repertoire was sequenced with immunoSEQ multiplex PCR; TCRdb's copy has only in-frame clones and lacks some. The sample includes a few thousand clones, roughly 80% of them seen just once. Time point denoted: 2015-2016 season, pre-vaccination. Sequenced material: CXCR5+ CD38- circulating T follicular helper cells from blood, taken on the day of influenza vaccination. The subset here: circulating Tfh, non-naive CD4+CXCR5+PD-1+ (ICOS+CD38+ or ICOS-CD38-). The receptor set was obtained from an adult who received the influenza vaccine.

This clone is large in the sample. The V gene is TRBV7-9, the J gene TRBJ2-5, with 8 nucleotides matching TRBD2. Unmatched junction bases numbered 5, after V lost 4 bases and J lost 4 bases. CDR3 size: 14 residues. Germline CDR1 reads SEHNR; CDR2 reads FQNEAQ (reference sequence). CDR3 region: CASSSTSEGETQYF. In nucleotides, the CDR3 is TGTGCCAGCAGCTCGACTAGCGAGGGAGAGACCCAGTACTTC.

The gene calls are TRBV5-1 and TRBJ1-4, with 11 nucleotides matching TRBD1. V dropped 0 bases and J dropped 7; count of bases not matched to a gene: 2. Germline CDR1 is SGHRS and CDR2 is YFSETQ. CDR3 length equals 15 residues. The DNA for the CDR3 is TGCGCCAGCAGCTTGGAGGGACAGGGGGTTGAAAAACTGTTTTTT. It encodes CASSLEGQGVEKLFF.

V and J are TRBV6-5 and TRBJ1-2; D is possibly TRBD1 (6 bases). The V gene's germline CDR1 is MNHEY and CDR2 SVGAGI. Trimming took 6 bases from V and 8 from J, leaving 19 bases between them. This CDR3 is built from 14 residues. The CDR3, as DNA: TGTGCCAGCAGGGTTGTGACGGACAGTGGAGGCTACACCTTC. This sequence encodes CASRVVTDSGGYTF.

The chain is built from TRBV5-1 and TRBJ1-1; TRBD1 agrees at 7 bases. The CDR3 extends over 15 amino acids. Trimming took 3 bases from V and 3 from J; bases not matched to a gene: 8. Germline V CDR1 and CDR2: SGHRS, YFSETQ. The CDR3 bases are TGCGCCAGCAGCTCCCAGGGGGTTGGTGACACTGAAGCTTTCTTT. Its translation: CASSSQGVGDTEAFF.

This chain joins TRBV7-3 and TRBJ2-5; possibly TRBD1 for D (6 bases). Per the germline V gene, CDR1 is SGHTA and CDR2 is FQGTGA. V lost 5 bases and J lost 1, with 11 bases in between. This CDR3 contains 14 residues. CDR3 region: CASSKDRSQETQYF. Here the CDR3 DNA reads TGTGCCAGCAGCAAAGACAGGTCCCAAGAGACCCAGTACTTC. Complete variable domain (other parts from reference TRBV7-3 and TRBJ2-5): GAGVSQTPSNKVTEKGKYVELRCDPISGHTALYWYRQSLGQGPEFLIYFQGTGAADDSGLPNDRFFAVRPEGSVSTLKIQRTERGDSAVYLCASSKDRSQETQYFGPGTRLLVL.

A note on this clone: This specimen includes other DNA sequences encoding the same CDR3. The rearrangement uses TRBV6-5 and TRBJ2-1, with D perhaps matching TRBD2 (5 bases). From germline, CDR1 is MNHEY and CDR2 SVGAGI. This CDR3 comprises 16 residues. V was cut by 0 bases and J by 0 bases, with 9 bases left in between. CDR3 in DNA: TGTGCCAGCAGTTACTCGTTTGCGGGCTCCTACAATGAGCAGTTCTTC. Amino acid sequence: CASSYSFAGSYNEQFF.

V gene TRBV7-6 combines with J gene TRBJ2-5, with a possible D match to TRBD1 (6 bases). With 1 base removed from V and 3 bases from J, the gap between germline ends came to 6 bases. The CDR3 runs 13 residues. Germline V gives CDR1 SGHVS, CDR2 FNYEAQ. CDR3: CASSLGTEETQYF. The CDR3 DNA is TGTGCCAGCAGCTTAGGGACAGAAGAGACCCAGTACTTC.

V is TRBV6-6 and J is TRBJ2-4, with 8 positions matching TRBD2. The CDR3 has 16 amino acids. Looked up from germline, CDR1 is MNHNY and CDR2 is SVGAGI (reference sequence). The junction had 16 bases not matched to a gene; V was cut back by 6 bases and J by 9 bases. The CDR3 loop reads CASRSTRPGGQGIQYF. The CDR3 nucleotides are TGTGCCAGCAGATCAACCCGTCCGGGAGGGCAGGGCATTCAGTACTTC.

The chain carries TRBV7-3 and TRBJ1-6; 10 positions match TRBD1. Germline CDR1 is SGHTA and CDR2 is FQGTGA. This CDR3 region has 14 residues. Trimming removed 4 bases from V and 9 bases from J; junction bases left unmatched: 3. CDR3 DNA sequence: TGTGCCAGCAGCTCCGGGACAGGGGCTTCACCCCTCCACTTT. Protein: CASSSGTGASPLHF.

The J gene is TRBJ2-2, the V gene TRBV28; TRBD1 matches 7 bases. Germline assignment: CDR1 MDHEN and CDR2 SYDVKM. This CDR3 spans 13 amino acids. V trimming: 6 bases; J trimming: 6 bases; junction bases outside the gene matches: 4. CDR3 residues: CASRFTGAGELFF. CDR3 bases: TGTGCCAGCAGATTTACAGGGGCCGGGGAGCTGTTTTTT.

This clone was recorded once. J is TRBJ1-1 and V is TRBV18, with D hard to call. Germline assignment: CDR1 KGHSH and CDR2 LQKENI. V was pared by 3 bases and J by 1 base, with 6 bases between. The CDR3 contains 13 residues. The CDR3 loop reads CASSPTENTEAFF. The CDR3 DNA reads TGTGCCAGCTCACCCACGGAGAACACTGAAGCTTTCTTT.

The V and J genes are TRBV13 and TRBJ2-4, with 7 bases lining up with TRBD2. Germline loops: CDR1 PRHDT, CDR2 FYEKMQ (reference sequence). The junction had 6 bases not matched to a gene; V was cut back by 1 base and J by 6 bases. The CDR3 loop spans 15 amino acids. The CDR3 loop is CASSLDRGEGNIQYF. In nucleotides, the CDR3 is TGTGCCAGCAGCTTAGATCGGGGGGAAGGAAACATTCAGTACTTC.

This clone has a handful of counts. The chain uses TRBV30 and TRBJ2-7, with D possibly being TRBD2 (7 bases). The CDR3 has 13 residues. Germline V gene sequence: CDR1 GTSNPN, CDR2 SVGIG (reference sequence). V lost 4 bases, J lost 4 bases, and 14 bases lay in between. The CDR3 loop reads CAWKKGGRYEQYF. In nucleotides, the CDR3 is TGTGCCTGGAAGAAGGGGGGGAGATACGAGCAGTACTTC.

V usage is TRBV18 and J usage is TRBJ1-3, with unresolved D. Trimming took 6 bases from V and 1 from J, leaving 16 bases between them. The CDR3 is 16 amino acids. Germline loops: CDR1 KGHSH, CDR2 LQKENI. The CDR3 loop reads CASSSNLMGSGNTIYF. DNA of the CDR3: TGTGCCAGCTCTTCGAATCTAATGGGATCTGGAAACACCATATATTTT.

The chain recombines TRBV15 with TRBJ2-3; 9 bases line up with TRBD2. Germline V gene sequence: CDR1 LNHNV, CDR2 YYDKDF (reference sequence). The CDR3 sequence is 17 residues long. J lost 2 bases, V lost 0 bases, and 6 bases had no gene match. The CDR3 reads CATSRDLAGGNTDTQYF. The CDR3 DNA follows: TGTGCCACCAGCAGAGATCTCGCGGGAGGGAACACAGATACGCAGTATTTT.

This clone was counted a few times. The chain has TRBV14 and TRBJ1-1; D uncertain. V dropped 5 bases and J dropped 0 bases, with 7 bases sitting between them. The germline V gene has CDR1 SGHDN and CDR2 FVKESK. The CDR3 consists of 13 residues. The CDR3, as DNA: TGTGCCAGCAGCTTCGCCTTGAACACTGAAGCTTTCTTT. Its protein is CASSFALNTEAFF.

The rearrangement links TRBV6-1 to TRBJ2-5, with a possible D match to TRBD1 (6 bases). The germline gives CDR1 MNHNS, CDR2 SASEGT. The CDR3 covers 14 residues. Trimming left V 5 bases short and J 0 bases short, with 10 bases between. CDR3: CASSLDRNQETQYF. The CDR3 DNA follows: TGTGCCAGCAGTCTCGACAGGAACCAAGAGACCCAGTACTTC.

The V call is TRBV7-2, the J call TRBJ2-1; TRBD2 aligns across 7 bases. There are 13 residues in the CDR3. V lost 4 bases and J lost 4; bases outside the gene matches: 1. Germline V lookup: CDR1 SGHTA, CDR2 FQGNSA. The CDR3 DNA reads TGTGCCAGCAGCTCGGGGGGTTACAATGAGCAGTTCTTC. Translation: CASSSGGYNEQFF.

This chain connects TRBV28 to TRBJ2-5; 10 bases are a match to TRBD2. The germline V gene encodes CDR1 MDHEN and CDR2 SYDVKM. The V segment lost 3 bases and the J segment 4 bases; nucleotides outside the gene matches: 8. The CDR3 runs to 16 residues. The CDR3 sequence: CASSLGSGRARETQYF. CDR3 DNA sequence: TGTGCCAGCAGTTTGGGAAGCGGGAGGGCCAGAGAGACCCAGTACTTC. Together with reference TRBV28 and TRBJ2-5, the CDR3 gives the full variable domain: DVKVTQSSRYLVKRTGEKVFLECVQDMDHENMFWYRQDPGLGLRLIYFSYDVKMKEKGDIPEGYSVSREKKERFSLILESASTNQTSMYLCASSLGSGRARETQYFGPGTRLLVL.